This T cell receptor beta chain was sequenced for a study of cytotoxic CD8 clonotypes in ibrutinib-treated CLL. Concerning this clone itself: The antigen is undetermined.

Findings of the study overall: Baseline clonality exceeded age-matched healthy donors and tracked circulating CD8+ T-cell counts.

Germline V CDR1 and CDR2: MDHEN, SYDVKM. V gave up 4 bases and J gave up 4 bases, with 22 bases separating them. The CDR3 has 17 amino acids. Libraries were prepared by immunoSEQ multiplex PCR; TCRdb keeps only in-frame clonotypes and omits some of them. The sample lists about 120,000 clones; 70% to 90% were seen once. This sequence joins TRBV28 and TRBJ1-2; D might be TRBD1 (5 bases). This material consisted of PBMCs, taken after 24 months of ibrutinib treatment. The TCR originated in a human donor with chronic lymphocytic leukemia. Here the CDR3 reads CASSSSTRGGEAYGYTF. The CDR3 nucleotides read TGTGCCAGCAGTTCCTCCACCCGCGGGGGGGAAGCCTATGGCTACACCTTC.